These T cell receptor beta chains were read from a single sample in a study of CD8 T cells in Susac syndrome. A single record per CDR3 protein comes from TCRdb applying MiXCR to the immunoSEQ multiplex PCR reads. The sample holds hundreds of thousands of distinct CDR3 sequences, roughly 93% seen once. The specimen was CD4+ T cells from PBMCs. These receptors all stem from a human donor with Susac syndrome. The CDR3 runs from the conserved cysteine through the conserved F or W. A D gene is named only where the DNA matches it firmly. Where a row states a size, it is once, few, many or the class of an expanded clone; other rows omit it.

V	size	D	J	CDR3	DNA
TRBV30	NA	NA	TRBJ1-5	CAWSGGYSQPQHF	TGTGCCTGGAGTGGAGGGTATAGCCAGCCCCAGCATTTT
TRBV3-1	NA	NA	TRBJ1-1	CASSRWRGYTEAFF	TGTGCCAGCAGCCGCTGGAGGGGCTACACTGAAGCTTTCTTT
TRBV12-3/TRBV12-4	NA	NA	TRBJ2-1	CASSLYGREDNEQFF	TGTGCCAGCAGTTTATATGGCAGGGAGGATAATGAGCAGTTCTTC
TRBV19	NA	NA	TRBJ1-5	CASTVEWDSGQPQHF	TGTGCCAGTACCGTGGAGTGGGATAGTGGTCAGCCCCAGCATTTT
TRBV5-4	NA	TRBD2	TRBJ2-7	CASSLGSGGPYEQYF	TGTGCCAGCAGCTTGGGTAGCGGGGGGCCCTACGAGCAGTACTTC
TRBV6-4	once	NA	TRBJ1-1	CASSAETGAEAFF	TGTGCCAGCAGTGCAGAGACAGGAGCTGAAGCTTTCTTT
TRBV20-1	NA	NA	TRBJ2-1	CSARVGGTTEQFF	TGCAGTGCTAGAGTTGGAGGGACCACCGAGCAGTTCTTC
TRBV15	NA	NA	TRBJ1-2	CATSRRRSNYGYTF	TGTGCCACCAGCAGAAGGAGATCTAACTATGGCTACACCTTC
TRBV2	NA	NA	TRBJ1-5	CASRGAGALGQPQHF	TGTGCCAGCAGGGGGGCAGGCGCCTTGGGTCAGCCCCAGCATTTT
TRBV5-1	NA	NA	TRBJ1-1	CASSLDTNTEAFF	TGCGCCAGCAGCTTGGACACGAACACTGAAGCTTTCTTT
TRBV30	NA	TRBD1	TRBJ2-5	CAWSSGQAEYF	TGTGCCTGGAGTTCAGGACAGGCAGAGTACTTC
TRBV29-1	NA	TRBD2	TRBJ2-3	CSVEERGGGTDTQYF	TGCAGCGTTGAAGAGCGGGGGGGTGGCACAGATACGCAGTATTTT
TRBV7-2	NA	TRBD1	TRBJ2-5	CASSHNLDRGRQETQYF	TGTGCCAGCAGCCATAACCTCGACAGGGGTCGACAAGAGACCCAGTACTTC
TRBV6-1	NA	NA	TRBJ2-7	CASRQTPGFRFYEQYF	TGTGCCAGCAGACAAACCCCGGGGTTTCGGTTCTACGAGCAGTACTTC